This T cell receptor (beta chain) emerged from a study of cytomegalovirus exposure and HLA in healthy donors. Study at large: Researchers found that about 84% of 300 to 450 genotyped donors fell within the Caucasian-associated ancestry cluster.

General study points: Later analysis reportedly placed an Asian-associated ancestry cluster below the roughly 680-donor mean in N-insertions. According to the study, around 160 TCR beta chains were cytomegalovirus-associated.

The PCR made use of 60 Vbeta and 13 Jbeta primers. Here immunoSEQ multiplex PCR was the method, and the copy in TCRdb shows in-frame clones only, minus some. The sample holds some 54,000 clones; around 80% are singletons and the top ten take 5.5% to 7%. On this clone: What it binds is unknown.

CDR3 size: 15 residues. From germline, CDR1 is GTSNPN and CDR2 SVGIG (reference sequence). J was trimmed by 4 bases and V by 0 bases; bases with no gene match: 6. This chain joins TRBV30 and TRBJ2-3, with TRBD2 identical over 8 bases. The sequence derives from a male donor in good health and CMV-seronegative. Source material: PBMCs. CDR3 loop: CAWSVIRGGPDTQYF. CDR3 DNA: TGTGCCTGGAGTGTAATCCGCGGGGGGCCAGATACGCAGTATTTT.